This T cell receptor beta chain is from a study of blood T cells in healthy people across ages. Study-level background: About one barcoded beta molecule per two T cells came from capture by template switching.

For this clonotype: Its antigen is undetermined. Compared with germline, one end of the junction differs, possibly owing to a read error.

Through a sample-barcoded 5' primer and a J-beta primer mix, a second PCR was run for roughly 6 to 11 cycles. One entry per CDR3 protein results from TCRdb running MiXCR on the 5' RACE reads. The table shows hundreds of thousands of distinct CDR3 sequences, with about 46% occurring only once. General study points: Across the age range, TCR beta diversity per million T cells fell in a roughly linear way. When one million T cells were used, diversity estimates were thought to be underestimates. Reliance upon unsorted PBMCs precluded definitive naive versus antigen-experienced comparison.

Germline CDR1 SGHVS, CDR2 FQNEAQ. The CDR3 is 13 amino acids. The receptor was isolated from a man older than 75 in good health. The chain links TRBV7-8 to TRBJ2-1, with D perhaps matching TRBD2 (5 bases). Sequenced input: blood. The CDR3 DNA reads as TGTGCCGGCAGCTCCAACGGGAAGGGTGAGCAGTTCTTC. Encoded protein: CAGSSNGKGEQFF.